The 10 T cell receptor beta chains given below trace back to one sample, sequenced in a study of regulatory T cells in long-lasting Graves disease. The time point was: newly diagnosed GD, antithyroid drugs for less than 3 months. Preparation of the TCR library used RNA extracted from PBMCs. Construction of TCR beta libraries relied on iRepertoire HTBI primers and on Arm-PCR targeting CDR3 regions. TCRdb reanalysed the multiplex PCR reads using MiXCR and keeps one entry per CDR3 protein. This sample has 350,000 to 550,000 distinct CDR3 sequences, with 14% to 15% found just once. The same data also went into a second study, on T cells in Graves' hyperthyroidism and ophthalmopathy.

The specimen comprised peripheral blood mononuclear cells (PBMCs), sampled at new diagnosis, from a patient treated with antithyroid drugs. These receptors were obtained from a woman younger than 45 with Graves disease.

This clonotype was detected ten times or more. V gene TRBV15 combines with J gene TRBJ2-3; tentatively, D is TRBD2 (5 bases). CDR3 length equals 17 residues. Trimming removed 0 bases from V and 6 bases from J, with 19 bases in between. Germline values: CDR1 LNHNV, CDR2 YYDKDF (reference sequence). This CDR3 reads CATSRDLGGWSPDTQYF. The CDR3, as DNA: TGTGCCACCAGCAGAGATCTGGGCGGGTGGTCTCCTGATACGCAGTATTTT.

This clonotype was seen more than once but under ten times. This rearrangement joins TRBV29-1 to TRBJ1-6, with D tentatively TRBD1 (6 bases). The germline V and J ends were trimmed by 4 bases and 10 bases, with 26 bases remaining between them. CDR3 length equals 17 residues. Germline CDR1 reads SQVTM; CDR2 reads ANQGSEA. The CDR3 nucleotides read TGCAGCGTTGGGGGCGATGGCAGGGGAGGGCAAAACTCACCCCTCCACTTT. Its protein product is CSVGGDGRGGQNSPLHF.

The table lists this clonotype with many counts. The V and J genes are TRBV27 and TRBJ2-3; 12 positions match TRBD2. V was pared by 6 bases and J by 5 bases, with 9 bases of the junction left unmatched. Germline V gene data show CDR1 as MNHEY and CDR2 as SMNVEV (reference sequence). The CDR3 loop spans 16 amino acids. The CDR3 nucleotides are TGTGCCAGCAGCCCTCGGACTAGCGGGATATTAGATACGCAGTATTTT. As protein: CASSPRTSGILDTQYF.

Concerning this clonotype itself: A much larger clone is a single base away; this may be a read error. The chain links TRBV10-1 to TRBJ2-1; 14 nucleotides agree with TRBD2. This CDR3 contains 15 residues. CDR1 and CDR2 (germline): WNHNN, SYGVQD (reference sequence). Trimming at V came to 4 bases and at J to 8 bases, leaving 4 bases not matched to a gene. CDR3 in amino acids: CASSGGTSGSDEQFF. The CDR3 nucleotides read TGCGCCAGCAGTGGGGGGACTAGCGGGAGCGATGAGCAGTTCTTC.

The CDR3 nucleotides are TGTGCCACCGCAGGGACGGACACGAGGGACTATGGCTACACCTTC. Translated: CATAGTDTRDYGYTF. V and J are TRBV24-1 and TRBJ1-2; weak D call: TRBD1 (5 bases). Germline CDR1 KGHDR, CDR2 SFDVKD. V was cut by 9 bases and J by 3 bases, with 19 bases left in between. The CDR3 loop spans 15 amino acids.

Ten or more counts support this clonotype. The chain employs TRBV6-2 or TRBV6-3 and TRBJ2-1; D not certain. Germline CDR1 reads MNHEY; CDR2 reads SVGEGT. The V and J ends lost 0 bases and 8 bases respectively, with 5 bases between them. This CDR3 region has 12 residues. CDR3 nucleotide sequence: TGTGCCAGCAGTTACTCAGTGTATGAGCAGTTCTTC. Protein: CASSYSVYEQFF.

The V and J genes are TRBV29-1 and TRBJ2-5, with unresolved D. From germline, CDR1 is SQVTM and CDR2 ANQGSEA. This CDR3 comprises 12 residues. Trimming cost V 4 bases and J 5 bases, with 11 bases left between them. For the CDR3, the DNA is TGCAGCGTTGGAGAAATAGGGGAGACCCAGTACTTC. Protein sequence: CSVGEIGETQYF.

The rearrangement joins TRBV29-1 to TRBJ2-3; tentative D call: TRBD2 (7 bases). V shed 7 bases and J shed 1 base, with 18 bases lying between them. The CDR3 spans 15 residues. CDR1 and CDR2 (germline): SQVTM, ANQGSEA. The CDR3 DNA follows: TGCAGCGGCTCGAGAAGGGGGGGAGGCACAGATACGCAGTATTTT. It specifies CSGSRRGGGTDTQYF.

This clonotype was counted at least ten times. The chain combines TRBV20-1 with TRBJ2-5, with a possible D match to TRBD1 (6 bases). The CDR3 sequence is 16 residues long. Per the germline V gene, CDR1 is DFQATT and CDR2 is SNEGSKA (reference sequence). V lost 8 bases and J lost 7, with 29 bases in between. The CDR3 protein is CSQGLRETWLGGTQYF. Written as DNA, the CDR3 is TGCAGTCAGGGGTTGAGGGAGACCTGGTTAGGGGGGACCCAGTACTTC.

This clonotype has ten or more counts. V usage is TRBV27 and J usage is TRBJ2-5; 7 nucleotides agree with TRBD2. The germline gives CDR1 MNHEY, CDR2 SMNVEV (reference sequence). With 5 bases clipped from V and 4 bases from J, the junction kept 13 bases outside the gene matches. This CDR3 contains 16 residues. CDR3 DNA sequence: TGTGCCAGCAGTCAGGGAGGGAGTGGGTATCGAGAGACCCAGTACTTC. It encodes CASSQGGSGYRETQYF.